Given below is one TCR beta chain in context. This sample was taken from a study of T cells in localized non-small cell lung cancer. Germline V gives CDR1 SGHDT, CDR2 YYEEEE. V was shortened by 4 bases and J by 7 bases, with 20 bases between the two germline ends. The CDR3 spans 16 residues. Libraries were prepared by immunoSEQ multiplex PCR; TCRdb keeps only in-frame clonotypes and omits some of them. The table has 70,000 to 100,000 clones, roughly 93% seen once. The material was PBMCs, obtained before any cancer treatment. This receptor was obtained from a woman between 40 and 69 years old with stage II squamous cell lung carcinoma. This chain joins TRBV5-6 and TRBJ1-4; D perhaps matches TRBD1 (5 bases). CDR3 sequence reads: CASSTSTVFRAEKLFF. In DNA, the CDR3 is TGTGCCAGCAGCACATCGACAGTTTTTCGTGCTGAAAAACTGTTTTTT.